The 14 T cell receptor beta chains below come from one sample, sequenced in a study of OX40 agonist ivuxolimab in advanced cancers. Method: immunoSEQ multiplex PCR; TCRdb's copy keeps in-frame clones and lacks some. The sample shows over 30,000 clones, roughly four fifths of them seen only once. This specimen consisted of CD4+ or CD8+ T cells sorted from blood, obtained in a trial of the OX40 agonist ivuxolimab. All receptors derive from an adult with an advanced solid tumor such as melanoma, head and neck, liver or kidney cancer.

This clone was recorded a few times. The chain carries TRBV19 and TRBJ1-2; a weak D match, TRBD1 (5 bases). The CDR3 runs 15 residues. With 5 bases removed from V and 2 bases from J, the gap between germline ends came to 15 bases. CDR1 LNHDA and CDR2 SQIVND come from the germline V gene (reference sequence). For the CDR3, the DNA is TGTGCCAGTAGTTCCCAGGGCATGGGAAACTATGGCTACACCTTC. Encoded protein: CASSSQGMGNYGYTF. Looking up the rest from reference TRBV19 and TRBJ1-2 gives the full variable domain: DGGITQSPKYLFRKEGQNVTLSCEQNLNHDAMYWYRQDPGQGLRLIYYSQIVNDFQKGDIAEGYSVSREKKESFPLTVTSAQKNPTAFYLCASSSQGMGNYGYTFGSGTRLTVV.

The rearrangement uses TRBV6-1 and TRBJ1-5, with TRBD1 matching over 12 bases. V was clipped by 4 bases and J by 6 bases; unmatched bases: 10. The CDR3 is 17 amino acids. The germline CDR1 and CDR2 sequences are MNHNS and SASEGT. CDR3 region: CASSGTEGTGGSQPQHF. DNA for the CDR3: TGTGCCAGCAGTGGCACCGAGGGGACAGGGGGCAGTCAGCCCCAGCATTTT.

The DNA of the CDR3 is TGTGCCAGCAGTGTGGGGGGGGCCCAGCCCCAGCATTTT. It specifies CASSVGGAQPQHF. V usage is TRBV2 and J usage is TRBJ1-5; D might be TRBD1 (6 bases). CDR1 is SNHLY, CDR2 FYNNEI, per germline. Trimming took off 4 bases at V and 7 bases at J, with 11 bases between the two ends. CDR3 length: 13 amino acids.

The CDR3 spells CASSASGTSGRGTDTQYF. For the CDR3, the DNA is TGTGCCAGCAGTGCCTCCGGGACTAGCGGGAGAGGCACAGATACGCAGTATTTT. The V gene is TRBV2, the J gene TRBJ2-3; 14 nucleotides line up with TRBD2. Trimming cost V 4 bases and J 1 base; bases outside gene matches: 7. The CDR3 is made up of 18 amino acids. Germline CDR1 and CDR2: SNHLY and FYNNEI.

The CDR3 reads CASSFTGTGGTDTQYF. CDR3 nucleotide sequence: TGCGCCAGCAGCTTCACCGGGACAGGGGGCACAGATACGCAGTATTTT. The V and J genes are TRBV5-1 and TRBJ2-3; 10 nucleotides agree with TRBD1. Unmatched junction bases numbered 4, after V lost 2 bases and J lost 1 base. CDR1 and CDR2 (germline): SGHRS, YFSETQ. The CDR3 totals 16 residues.

The CDR3, as DNA: TGTGCCAGCAGCGCTACAGGGGATGAAAAACTGTTTTTT. This sequence encodes CASSATGDEKLFF. V usage is TRBV9 and J usage is TRBJ1-4; 7 nucleotides align to TRBD1. CDR1 and CDR2 from the germline V gene are SGDLS and YYNGEE. The ends lost 3 bases at V and 6 bases at J; junction bases unmatched: 2. The CDR3 sequence is 13 residues long.

V usage is TRBV7-2 and J usage is TRBJ2-5, with D perhaps matching TRBD1 (6 bases). CDR1 SGHTA and CDR2 FQGNSA come from the germline V gene. The CDR3 runs to 16 residues. V was trimmed by 1 base and J by 0 bases, leaving 12 bases between them. The CDR3 sequence is CASSLGQGWYQETQYF. The DNA of the CDR3 is TGTGCCAGCAGCTTAGGGCAGGGGTGGTACCAAGAGACCCAGTACTTC.

V gene TRBV27 combines with J gene TRBJ2-3; 7 bases fit TRBD2. Germline CDR1 reads MNHEY; CDR2 reads SMNVEV (reference sequence). Unmatched junction bases numbered 5, after V lost 3 bases and J lost 5 bases. This CDR3 comprises 14 residues. CDR3 nucleotides: TGTGCCAGCAGTTTTCGGTCTAGCGGAGATACGCAGTATTTT. This sequence encodes CASSFRSSGDTQYF.

The chain uses TRBV13 and TRBJ2-7; TRBD1 is a possible D gene (5 bases). V dropped 2 bases and J dropped 2 bases, with 10 bases sitting between them. Per the germline V gene, CDR1 is PRHDT and CDR2 is FYEKMQ (reference sequence). The CDR3 sequence is 14 residues long. The DNA for the CDR3 is TGTGCCAGCAGCTTACCCGACAGAACCTACGAGCAGTACTTC. Residues: CASSLPDRTYEQYF.

The chain couples TRBV2 to TRBJ1-1; tentative D call: TRBD1 (5 bases). CDR3 length equals 17 residues. The V end was cut by 8 bases, the J end by 5 bases, with 27 bases between. Germline CDR1 and CDR2: SNHLY and FYNNEI. CDR3 nucleotide sequence: TGTGCCAGCCGGTCAATGGATGGAGGAGGGGCTCGGACTGAAGCTTTCTTT. This translates into CASRSMDGGGARTEAFF.

The CDR3 here is CASSSGGLKNIQYF. The CDR3, as DNA: TGTGCCAGCTCCTCAGGGGGGTTGAAAAACATTCAGTACTTC. The chain employs TRBV28 and TRBJ2-4; D is perhaps TRBD1 (7 bases). The V end lost 8 bases, the J end lost 4 bases, and 15 bases lay between the germline ends. There are 14 residues in the CDR3. Germline CDR1 reads MDHEN; CDR2 reads SYDVKM.

In its sample, this clone was seen a few times. V and J are TRBV6-6 and TRBJ2-5, with TRBD2 matching over 7 bases. The CDR3 consists of 14 residues. J lost 2 bases, V lost 5 bases, and 5 bases had no gene match. Germline V gene data show CDR1 as MNHNY and CDR2 as SVGAGI (reference sequence). DNA of the CDR3: TGTGCCAGCAGTCGCGGGGGAGGGCAAGAGACCCAGTACTTC. Encoded protein: CASSRGGGQETQYF.

V usage is TRBV15 and J usage is TRBJ2-3; a weak D match, TRBD1 (6 bases). The CDR3 runs 16 residues. Per germline, CDR1 LNHNV and CDR2 YYDKDF (reference sequence). Deletions cut 0 bases from V and 1 base from J, with 11 bases between. CDR3 coding DNA: TGTGCCACCAGCAGAGATCTGTCAGGGGGCACAGATACGCAGTATTTT. Translated: CATSRDLSGGTDTQYF.

The rearrangement links TRBV11-2 to TRBJ1-6, with unresolved D. Trimming removed 1 base at V and 6 bases at J, with 7 bases between. This CDR3 is built from 14 residues. CDR1 and CDR2 from the germline V gene are SGHAT and FQNNGV. Here the CDR3 reads CASSLGPFNSPLHF. DNA of the CDR3: TGTGCCAGCAGCTTAGGACCGTTTAATTCACCCCTCCACTTT.